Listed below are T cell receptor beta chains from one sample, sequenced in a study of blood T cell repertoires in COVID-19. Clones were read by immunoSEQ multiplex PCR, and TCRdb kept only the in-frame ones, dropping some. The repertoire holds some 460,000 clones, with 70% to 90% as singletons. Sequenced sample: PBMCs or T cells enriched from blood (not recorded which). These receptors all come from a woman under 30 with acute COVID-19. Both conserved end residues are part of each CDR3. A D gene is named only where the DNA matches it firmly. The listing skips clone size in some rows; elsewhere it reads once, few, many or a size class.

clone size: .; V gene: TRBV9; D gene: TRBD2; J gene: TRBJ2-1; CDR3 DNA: TGTGCCAGCAGCGTAGTTGGAGCGGGAGAAGGGTATGAGCAGTTCTTC; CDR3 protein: CASSVVGAGEGYEQFF
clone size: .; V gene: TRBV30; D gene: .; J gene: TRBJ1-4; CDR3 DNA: TGTGCCTGGTCCCTCGGTGAAAAACTGTTTTTT; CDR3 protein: CAWSLGEKLFF
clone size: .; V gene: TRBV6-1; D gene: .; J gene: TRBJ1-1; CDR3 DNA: TGTGCCAGCAGTGGGGACACCAAGCGCTCGAACACTGAAGCTTTCTTT; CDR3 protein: CASSGDTKRSNTEAFF
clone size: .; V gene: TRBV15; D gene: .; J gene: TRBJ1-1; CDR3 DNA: TGTGCCACCAGCAGAGATCGCGGAGGAGGCGGCACTGAAGCTTTCTTT; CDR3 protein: CATSRDRGGGGTEAFF
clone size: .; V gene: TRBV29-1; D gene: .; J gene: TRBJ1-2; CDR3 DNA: TGCAGCGTTGACTCGGGGAACTTTAACTATGGCTACACCTTC; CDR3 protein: CSVDSGNFNYGYTF
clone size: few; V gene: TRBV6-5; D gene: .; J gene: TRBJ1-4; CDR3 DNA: TGTGCCAGCAGGGGGCCGAAGGGTCATGAAAAACTGTTTTTT; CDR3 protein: CASRGPKGHEKLFF
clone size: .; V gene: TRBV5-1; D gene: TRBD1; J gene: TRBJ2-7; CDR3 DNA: TGCGCCAGCAGCCCCTGGACAGGGAGCTCCTACGAGCAGTACTTC; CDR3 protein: CASSPWTGSSYEQYF
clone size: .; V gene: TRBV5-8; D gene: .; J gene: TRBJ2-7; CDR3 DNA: TGTGCCAGCAGCCGGAACTACGGGGACACCTACGAGCAGTACTTC; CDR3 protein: CASSRNYGDTYEQYF
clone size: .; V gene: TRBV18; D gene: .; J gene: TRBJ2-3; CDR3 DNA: TGTGCCAGCTCACGACTGATAAGCACAGATACGCAGTATTTT; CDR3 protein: CASSRLISTDTQYF
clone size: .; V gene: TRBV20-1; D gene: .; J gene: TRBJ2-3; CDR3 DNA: TGCAGTGCCACAGGGTCAGATACGCAGTATTTT; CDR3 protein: CSATGSDTQYF
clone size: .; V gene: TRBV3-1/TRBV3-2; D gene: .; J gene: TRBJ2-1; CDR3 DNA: TGTGCCAGCAGCCAAGAAACGGGGGAGCAGTTCTTC; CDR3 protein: CASSQETGEQFF
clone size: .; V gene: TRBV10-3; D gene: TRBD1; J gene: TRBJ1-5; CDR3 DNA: TGTGCCATCAGTAAAGGGACAGCTAGCAATCAGCCCCAGCATTTT; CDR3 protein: CAISKGTASNQPQHF
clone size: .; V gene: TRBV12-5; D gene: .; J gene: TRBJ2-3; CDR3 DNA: TGTGCTAGTGGTCCCGACAAGGGGGATACGCAGTATTTT; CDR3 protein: CASGPDKGDTQYF
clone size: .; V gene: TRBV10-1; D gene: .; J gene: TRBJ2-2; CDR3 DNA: TGCGCCTCCAGCCGGGGGTGGAACACCGGGGAGCTGTTTTTT; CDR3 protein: CASSRGWNTGELFF
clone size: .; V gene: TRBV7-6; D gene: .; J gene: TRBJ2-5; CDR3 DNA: TGTGCCAGCAGCTTAGAGCGGGCAAGGTGGGAGACCCAGTACTTC; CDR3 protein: CASSLERARWETQYF
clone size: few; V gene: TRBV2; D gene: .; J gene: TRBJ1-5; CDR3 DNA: TGTGCCAGCAGGTCCCGGGGGAATCAGCCCCAGCATTTT; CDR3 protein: CASRSRGNQPQHF
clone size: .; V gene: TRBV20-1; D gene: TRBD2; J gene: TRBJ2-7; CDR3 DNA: TGCAGTGCTAGTCGGAGCGGGGGACTCTACGAGCAGTACTTC; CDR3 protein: CSASRSGGLYEQYF